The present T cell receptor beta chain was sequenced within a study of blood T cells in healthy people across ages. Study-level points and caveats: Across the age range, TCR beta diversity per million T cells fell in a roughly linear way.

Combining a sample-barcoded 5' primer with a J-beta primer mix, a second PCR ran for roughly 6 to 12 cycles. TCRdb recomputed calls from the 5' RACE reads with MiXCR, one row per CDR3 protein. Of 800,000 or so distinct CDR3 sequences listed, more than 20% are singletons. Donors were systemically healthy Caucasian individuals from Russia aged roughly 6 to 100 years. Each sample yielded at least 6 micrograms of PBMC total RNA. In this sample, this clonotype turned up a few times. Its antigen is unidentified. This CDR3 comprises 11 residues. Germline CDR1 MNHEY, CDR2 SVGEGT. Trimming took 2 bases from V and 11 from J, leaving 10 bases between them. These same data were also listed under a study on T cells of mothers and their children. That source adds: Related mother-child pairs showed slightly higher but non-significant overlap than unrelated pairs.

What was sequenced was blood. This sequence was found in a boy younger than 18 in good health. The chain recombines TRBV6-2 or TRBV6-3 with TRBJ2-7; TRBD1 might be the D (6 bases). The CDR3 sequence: CASSYGRGKYF. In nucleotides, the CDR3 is TGTGCCAGCAGTTACGGCAGGGGAAAGTACTTC.